This T cell receptor (beta chain) was obtained from a study of CD4 T cells in relation to SARS-CoV-2 and coronaviruses. Study at large: Convalescent donors were aged about 21 to 80, with median approximately 39 years. A couple of subjects were Hispanic; patients were about eight males and a few females.

Some clones are missing from TCRdb's copy, which holds only in-frame ones; the method was immunoSEQ multiplex PCR. Among about 35,000 clones listed, roughly 80% were seen once. CD4 enrichment then naive enrichment separated naive from memory CD4+ cells. Findings and limits, study-wide: Memory recall responses, not primary responses primed in culture, are what the assay detects.

Regarding this clone: The antigen remains unidentified.

Source material: naive CD4+ T cells from PBMCs, cultured in vitro. Described subset: naive CD4+ T cells isolated by negative enrichment. This clonotype was obtained from an adult with COVID-19.

CDR3 sequence: CATSGRGYTF. As DNA, the CDR3 is TGTGCCACCTCAGGGCGCGGCTACACCTTC. The V call is TRBV10-3, the J call TRBJ1-2; TRBD1 might be the D (5 bases). The CDR3 runs 10 residues. The V end lost 10 bases, the J end lost 8 bases, and 11 bases lay between the germline ends. Germline CDR1 is ENHRY and CDR2 is SYGVKD.